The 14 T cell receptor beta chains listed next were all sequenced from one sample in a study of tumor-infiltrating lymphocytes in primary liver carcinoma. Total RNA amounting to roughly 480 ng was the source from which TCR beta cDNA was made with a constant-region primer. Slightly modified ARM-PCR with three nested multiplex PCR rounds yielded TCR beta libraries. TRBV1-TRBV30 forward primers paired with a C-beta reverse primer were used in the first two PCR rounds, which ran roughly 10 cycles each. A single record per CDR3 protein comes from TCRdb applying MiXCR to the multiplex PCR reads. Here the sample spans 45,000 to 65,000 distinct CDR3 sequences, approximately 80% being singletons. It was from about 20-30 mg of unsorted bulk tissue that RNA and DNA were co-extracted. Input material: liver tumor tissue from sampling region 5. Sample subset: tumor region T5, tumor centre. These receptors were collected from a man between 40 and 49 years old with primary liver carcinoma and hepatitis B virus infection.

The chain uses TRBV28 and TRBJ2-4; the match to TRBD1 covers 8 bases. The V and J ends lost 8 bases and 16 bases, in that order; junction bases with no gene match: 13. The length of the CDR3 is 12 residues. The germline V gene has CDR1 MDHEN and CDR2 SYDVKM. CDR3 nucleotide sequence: TGTGCCAGCTGGAGCTTACAGGGGGTGGGTTACTTC. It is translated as CASWSLQGVGYF.

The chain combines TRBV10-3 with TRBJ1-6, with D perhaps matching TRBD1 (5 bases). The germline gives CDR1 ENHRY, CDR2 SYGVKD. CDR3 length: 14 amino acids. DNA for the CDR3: TGTGCTATCTGGACACGGGGTTACAATTCACCCCTCCACTTT. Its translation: CAIWTRGYNSPLHF.

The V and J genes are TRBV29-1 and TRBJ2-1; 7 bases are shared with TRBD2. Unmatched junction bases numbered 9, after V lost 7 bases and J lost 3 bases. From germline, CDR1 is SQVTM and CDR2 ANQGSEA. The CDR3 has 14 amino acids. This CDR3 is CSDDPAGLYNEQFF. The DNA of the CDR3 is TGCAGCGATGATCCAGCGGGACTCTACAATGAGCAGTTCTTC.

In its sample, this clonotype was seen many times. CDR3 residues: CAWTRELLHEQFF. The CDR3 region has the DNA TGTGCCTGGACGAGGGAGTTGCTCCATGAGCAGTTCTTC. The chain has TRBV30 and TRBJ2-1; D is perhaps TRBD2 (5 bases). The CDR3 runs to 13 residues. Germline CDR1 and CDR2: GTSNPN and SVGIG (reference sequence). The V gene lost 4 bases and the J gene lost 8 bases, with 15 bases spanning the gap.

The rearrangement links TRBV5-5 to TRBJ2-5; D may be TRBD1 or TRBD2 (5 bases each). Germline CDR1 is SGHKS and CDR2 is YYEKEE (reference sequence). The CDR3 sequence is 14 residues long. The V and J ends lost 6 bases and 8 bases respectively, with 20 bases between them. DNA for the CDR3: TGTGCCAGCACCTGGGGGTGGCGCGGAGATACCCAGTACTTC. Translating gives CASTWGWRGDTQYF.

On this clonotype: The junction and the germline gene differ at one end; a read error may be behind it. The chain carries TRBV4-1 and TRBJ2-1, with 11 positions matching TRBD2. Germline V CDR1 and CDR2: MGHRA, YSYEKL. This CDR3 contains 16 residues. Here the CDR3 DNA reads TGCGCCAGAAGCCCCGAACTAGCGGGGGCTTACAATGAGCTGCTCTTC. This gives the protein CARSPELAGAYNELLF.

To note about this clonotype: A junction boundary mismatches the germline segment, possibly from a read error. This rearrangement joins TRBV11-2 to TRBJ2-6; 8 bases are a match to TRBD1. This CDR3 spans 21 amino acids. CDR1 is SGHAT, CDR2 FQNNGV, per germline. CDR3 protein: CVSSMGGDRGISLSGANVLTF. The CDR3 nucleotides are TGTGTCAGCAGCATGGGGGGAGACAGGGGCATTTCCCTCTCTGGGGCCAATGTACTGACTTTC.

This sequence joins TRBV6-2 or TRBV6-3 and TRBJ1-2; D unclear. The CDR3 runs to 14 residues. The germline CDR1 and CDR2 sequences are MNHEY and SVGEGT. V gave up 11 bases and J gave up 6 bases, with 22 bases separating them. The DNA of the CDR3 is TGTGCCTGTAGTCGTGACGGAACTATTAATGGCTACACCTTC. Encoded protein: CACSRDGTINGYTF.

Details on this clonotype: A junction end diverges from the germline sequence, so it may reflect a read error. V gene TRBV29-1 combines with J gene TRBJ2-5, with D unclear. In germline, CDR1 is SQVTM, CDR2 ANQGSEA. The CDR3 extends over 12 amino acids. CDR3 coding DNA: TGCAGCGTTCCGCTGGACGTGGAGACCCAGTATTTC. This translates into CSVPLDVETQYF.

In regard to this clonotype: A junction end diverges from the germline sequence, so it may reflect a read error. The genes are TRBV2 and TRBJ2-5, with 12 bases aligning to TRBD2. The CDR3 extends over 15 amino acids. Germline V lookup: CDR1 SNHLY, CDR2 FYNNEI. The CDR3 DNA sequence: TGTGCCAGCAGCGGGACTAGCGGGTACCAAGGGACCCAGTACTTC. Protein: CASSGTSGYQGTQYF. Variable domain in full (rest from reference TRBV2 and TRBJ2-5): EPEVTQTPSHQVTQMGQEVILRCVPISNHLYFYWYRQILGQKVEFLVSFYNNEISEKSEIFDDQFSVERPDGSNFTLKIRSTKLEDSAMYFCASSGTSGYQGTQYFGPGTRLLVL.

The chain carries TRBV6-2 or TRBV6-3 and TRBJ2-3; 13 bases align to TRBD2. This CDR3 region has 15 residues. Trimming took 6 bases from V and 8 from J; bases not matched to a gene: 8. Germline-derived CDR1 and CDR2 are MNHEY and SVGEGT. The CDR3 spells CASSRLAGGSSTQYF. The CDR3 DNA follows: TGTGCCAGCAGCCGACTAGCGGGAGGTTCAAGTACGCAGTATTTT.

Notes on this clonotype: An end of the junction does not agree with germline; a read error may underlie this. This chain's CDR3 is CASARGLAPMNTEAYF. CDR3 sequence (DNA): TGCGCCAGCGCGCGTGGGCTCGCGCCCATGAACACTGAAGCTTACTTT. This chain links TRBV5-1 with TRBJ1-1; D not certain. Germline CDR1 is SGHRS and CDR2 is YFSETQ. CDR3 length: 16 residues. The full variable domain, completed using reference TRBV5-1 and TRBJ1-1, is KAGVTQTPRYLIKTRGQQVTLSCSPISGHRSVSWYQQTPGQGLQFLFEYFSETQRNKGNFPGRFSGRQFSNSRSEMNVSTLELGDSALYLCASARGLAPMNTEAYFGQGTRLTVV.

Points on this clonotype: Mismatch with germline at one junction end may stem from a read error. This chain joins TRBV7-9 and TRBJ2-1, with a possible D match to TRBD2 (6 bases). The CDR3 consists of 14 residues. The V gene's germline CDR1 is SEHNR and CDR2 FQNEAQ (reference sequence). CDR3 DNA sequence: TGTGCCAGTAGCGGCCCACTAGTGGGGAATGAGCTGTTCTTC. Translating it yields CASSGPLVGNELFF.

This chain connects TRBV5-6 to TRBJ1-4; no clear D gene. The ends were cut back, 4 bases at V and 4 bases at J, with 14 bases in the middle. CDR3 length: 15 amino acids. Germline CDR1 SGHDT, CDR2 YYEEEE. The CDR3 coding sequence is TGTGCCAGCAGCACTCCATGGGCCAATAATGAAAAACTGTTTTTT. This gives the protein CASSTPWANNEKLFF.